The 21 T cell receptor beta chains below were found in one sample sequenced in a study of blood T cell repertoires in COVID-19. Sequencing used immunoSEQ multiplex PCR; TCRdb keeps in-frame clones, though not all of them. This table holds about 330,000 clones, around 89% found once. The sequenced material came from peripheral blood. These receptors were collected from a man aged 18-30 years who had recovered from COVID-19.

This clone occurred once. The V gene is TRBV15, the J gene TRBJ2-5; D perhaps matches TRBD2 (6 bases). The CDR3 covers 18 residues. Trimming removed 0 bases at V and 4 bases at J, with 21 bases between. Germline V gene lookup returns CDR1 LNHNV and CDR2 YYDKDF (reference sequence). In nucleotides, the CDR3 is TGTGCCACCAGCAGAGACCTTGTAAGGGGAGCGGGTGCAGAGACCCAGTACTTC. Its translation is CATSRDLVRGAGAETQYF.

The chain links TRBV5-8 to TRBJ2-7, with 16 nucleotides matching TRBD2. Trimming removed 3 bases from V and 0 bases from J; junction bases left unmatched: 6. The CDR3 spans 18 residues. Germline V CDR1 and CDR2: SGHTS, YDEGEE. The CDR3 loop reads CASSSPGLAGGFSYEQYF. The CDR3 nucleotides read TGTGCCAGCAGCTCCCCGGGACTAGCGGGGGGGTTCTCCTACGAGCAGTACTTC. The full variable domain, rest sourced from reference TRBV5-8 and TRBJ2-7, is EAGVTQSPTHLIKTRGQQATLRCSPISGHTSVYWYQQALGLGLQFLLWYDEGEERNRGNFPPRFSGRQFPNYSSELNVNALELEDSALYLCASSSPGLAGGFSYEQYFGPGTRLTVT.

The rearrangement links TRBV14 to TRBJ1-1, with D perhaps TRBD1 (5 bases). Trimming shortened V by 5 bases and J by 0 bases, and 7 bases separated the two germline ends. The CDR3 runs 13 residues. Germline V gene lookup returns CDR1 SGHDN and CDR2 FVKESK. As DNA, the CDR3 is TGTGCCAGCAGCTTACAGGTGAACACTGAAGCTTTCTTT. This gives the protein CASSLQVNTEAFF.

The chain is built from TRBV5-5 and TRBJ2-3; 10 bases match TRBD2. The CDR3 is 17 amino acids. V lost 5 bases to trimming and J lost 4 bases; unmatched junction nucleotides: 13. Per the germline V gene, CDR1 is SGHKS and CDR2 is YYEKEE (reference sequence). The CDR3 DNA sequence: TGTGCCAGCAGTCCGATCGGGGCTAGCGGGAGCGCAGATACGCAGTATTTT. Encoded protein: CASSPIGASGSADTQYF.

The V gene is TRBV4-1, the J gene TRBJ2-1, with 12 bases aligning to TRBD2. V shed 3 bases and J 8 bases; nucleotides not matched to a gene: 8. The CDR3 has 16 amino acids. CDR1 and CDR2 (germline): MGHRA, YSYEKL. This CDR3 is CASSQLTSGSPHEQFF. For the CDR3, the DNA is TGCGCCAGCAGCCAGCTGACTAGCGGGAGTCCGCATGAGCAGTTCTTC.

V and J are TRBV5-1 and TRBJ2-2; the D gene is possibly TRBD2 (6 bases). The CDR3 totals 14 residues. With 2 bases removed from V and 5 bases from J, the gap between germline ends came to 10 bases. Germline CDR1 and CDR2: SGHRS and YFSETQ. The CDR3 spells CASSFGGVTGELFF. In DNA, the CDR3 is TGCGCCAGCAGCTTCGGAGGGGTTACCGGGGAGCTGTTTTTT.

This chain uses TRBV5-1 with TRBJ1-1, with unresolved D. The CDR3 contains 16 residues. CDR1 is SGHRS and CDR2 is YFSETQ in the germline V gene. Trimming took 4 bases from V and 1 from J, leaving 17 bases between them. CDR3 in amino acids: CASSVLPGIGNTEAFF. CDR3 sequence (DNA): TGCGCCAGCAGCGTCCTCCCGGGTATTGGGAACACTGAAGCTTTCTTT.

The chain carries TRBV6-5 and TRBJ1-5, with 7 positions matching TRBD1. The CDR3 is 14 residues long. With 6 bases clipped from V and 5 bases from J, the junction kept 7 bases outside the gene matches. Germline V lookup: CDR1 MNHEY, CDR2 SVGAGI. The CDR3 protein is CASRPRGRDQPQHF. The CDR3 DNA is TGTGCCAGCAGACCCAGGGGGAGAGATCAGCCCCAGCATTTT.

The DNA for the CDR3 is TGCGCCAGCAGCCTCCTTGGGACAGGGGCCCAAGAGACCCAGTACTTC. This translates into CASSLLGTGAQETQYF. V and J are TRBV5-1 and TRBJ2-5; 10 bases match TRBD1. Germline V gene sequence: CDR1 SGHRS, CDR2 YFSETQ. V was pared by 4 bases and J by 1 base, with 7 bases of the junction left unmatched. The CDR3 totals 16 residues. Full variable domain (rest looked up from reference TRBV5-1 and TRBJ2-5): KAGVTQTPRYLIKTRGQQVTLSCSPISGHRSVSWYQQTPGQGLQFLFEYFSETQRNKGNFPGRFSGRQFSNSRSEMNVSTLELGDSALYLCASSLLGTGAQETQYFGPGTRLLVL.

V usage is TRBV19 and J usage is TRBJ1-1; TRBD1 might be the D (6 bases). CDR1 LNHDA and CDR2 SQIVND come from the germline V gene (reference sequence). The CDR3 has 12 residues. Between the trimmed V and J ends, which lost 8 bases and 1 base, there was a span of 8 bases. The CDR3 sequence: CASGTRNTEAFF. CDR3 bases: TGTGCCAGTGGGACAAGGAACACTGAAGCTTTCTTT. The variable domain in full, completed from reference TRBV19 and TRBJ1-1, reads DGGITQSPKYLFRKEGQNVTLSCEQNLNHDAMYWYRQDPGQGLRLIYYSQIVNDFQKGDIAEGYSVSREKKESFPLTVTSAQKNPTAFYLCASGTRNTEAFFGQGTRLTVV.

This sequence joins TRBV11-2 and TRBJ2-7; D is perhaps TRBD1 (8 bases). The germline gives CDR1 SGHAT, CDR2 FQNNGV. The ends were cut back, 5 bases at V and 2 bases at J, with 19 bases in the middle. The CDR3 is 16 residues long. This chain's CDR3 is CASSHIRTGRAYEQYF. The CDR3 DNA reads TGTGCCAGCAGCCATATTAGGACAGGGAGGGCCTACGAGCAGTACTTC.

The V call is TRBV25-1, the J call TRBJ1-2, with D perhaps matching TRBD1 (5 bases). Trimming left V 0 bases short and J 5 bases short, with 16 bases between. CDR1 MGHDK and CDR2 SYGVNS come from the germline V gene. CDR3 length: 16 amino acids. The CDR3 region is CASSEYRRGLGYGYTF. For the CDR3, the DNA is TGTGCCAGCAGTGAATATAGGCGGGGACTAGGGTATGGCTACACCTTC.

The V gene is TRBV30, the J gene TRBJ2-7, with 12 positions matching TRBD2. The CDR3 totals 13 residues. Germline trimming cut 4 bases from V and 4 bases from J; bases unmatched to any gene: 2. CDR1 GTSNPN and CDR2 SVGIG come from the germline V gene (reference sequence). CDR3 loop: CAWTGTSGYEQYF. The CDR3 nucleotides read TGTGCCTGGACCGGGACTAGCGGGTACGAGCAGTACTTC.

J is TRBJ1-6 and V is TRBV6-5; weak D call: TRBD1 (5 bases). The CDR3 contains 14 residues. Per the germline V gene, CDR1 is MNHEY and CDR2 is SVGAGI. V lost 0 bases to trimming and J lost 9 bases, with 9 bases between them. CDR3 residues: CASSYSAGLSPLHF. The DNA of the CDR3 is TGTGCCAGCAGTTACTCGGCAGGGCTTTCACCCCTCCACTTT.

J is TRBJ2-5 and V is TRBV5-4; TRBD2 matches at 9 bases. Germline V gene data show CDR1 as SGHNT and CDR2 as YYREEE (reference sequence). The CDR3 has 17 residues. J was trimmed by 5 bases and V by 0 bases; bases with no gene match: 11. As DNA, the CDR3 is TGTGCCAGCAGCTTGGGGAGCGGGGGGACCTTCGGGGAGACCCAGTACTTC. Translated: CASSLGSGGTFGETQYF. Drawing the rest from reference TRBV5-4 and TRBJ2-5, the complete variable domain is ETGVTQSPTHLIKTRGQQVTLRCSSQSGHNTVSWYQQALGQGPQFIFQYYREEENGRGNFPPRFSGLQFPNYSSELNVNALELDDSALYLCASSLGSGGTFGETQYFGPGTRLLVL.

The chain is built from TRBV15 and TRBJ2-2, with 9 bases identical to TRBD1. The CDR3 runs 18 residues. CDR1 and CDR2 from the germline V gene are LNHNV and YYDKDF (reference sequence). V shed 1 base, J shed 4 bases, and the junction held 10 bases outside the gene matches. The CDR3 here is CATSRVTVWTGVTGELFF. In nucleotides, the CDR3 is TGTGCCACCAGCAGAGTCACCGTTTGGACAGGGGTCACCGGGGAGCTGTTTTTT.

This clone has only a few counts. The genes are TRBV14 and TRBJ1-6; D unclear. The germline gives CDR1 SGHDN, CDR2 FVKESK. The V and J ends lost 5 bases and 7 bases respectively, with 9 bases between them. The CDR3 spans 13 residues. The CDR3 nucleotides read TGTGCCAGCAGCTTGACGGGGAATTCACCCCTCCACTTT. Translation gives CASSLTGNSPLHF.

The rearrangement links TRBV7-9 to TRBJ1-2; 7 bases match TRBD1. CDR1 is SEHNR, CDR2 FQNEAQ, per germline (reference sequence). The V and J ends lost 0 bases and 3 bases, in that order; junction bases with no gene match: 4. The CDR3 has 15 residues. In DNA form, the CDR3 reads TGTGCCAGCAGCTTAGCGCAGGGGACAGACTATGGCTACACCTTC. This translates into CASSLAQGTDYGYTF.

The chain employs TRBV7-2 and TRBJ1-5; 8 nucleotides align to TRBD1. The V gene end was trimmed by 6 bases and the J gene end by 5 bases; junction bases not matched to a gene: 3. CDR3 length: 13 residues. From germline, CDR1 is SGHTA and CDR2 FQGNSA. This chain's CDR3 is CASSSTGDQPQHF. CDR3 DNA: TGTGCCAGCAGTTCGACAGGGGATCAGCCCCAGCATTTT. Drawing the rest from reference TRBV7-2 and TRBJ1-5, the complete variable domain is GAGVSQSPSNKVTEKGKDVELRCDPISGHTALYWYRQSLGQGLEFLIYFQGNSAPDKSGLPSDRFSAERTGGSVSTLTIQRTQQEDSAVYLCASSSTGDQPQHFGDGTRLSIL.

The V call is TRBV6-5, the J call TRBJ1-5; a possible D gene is TRBD1 (6 bases). The CDR3 extends over 15 amino acids. V was clipped by 5 bases and J by 2 bases, with 13 bases between them. Germline assignment: CDR1 MNHEY and CDR2 SVGAGI. CDR3 loop: CASSLQGWGNQPQHF. Here the CDR3 DNA reads TGTGCCAGCAGTCTACAGGGTTGGGGCAATCAGCCCCAGCATTTT.

This clone showed up just a few times. The chain carries TRBV5-4 and TRBJ2-1; 7 nucleotides align to TRBD2. This CDR3 spans 16 amino acids. Germline CDR1 reads SGHNT; CDR2 reads YYREEE (reference sequence). J lost 2 bases, V lost 4 bases, and 9 bases had no gene match. CDR3 residues: CASSKKREWTYNEQFF. In DNA, the CDR3 is TGTGCCAGCAGCAAGAAGCGGGAATGGACCTACAATGAGCAGTTCTTC.